The clone carrying this T cell receptor (beta chain) was counted many times. This record comes from a study of T-cell reconstitution after alpha-beta-depleted transplantation in children. Preparing the TCRbeta library involved the use of unique molecular identifiers. One entry per CDR3 protein, called by TCRdb with MiXCR from the PCR reads. Found here are fewer than 400,000 distinct CDR3 sequences, roughly 20% of them singletons; the top ten hold 3.8%. Germline V gene data show CDR1 as DFQATT and CDR2 as SNEGSKA (reference sequence). The CDR3 runs to 15 residues. The receptor's source is a human donor who donated a stem cell graft to a child with acute myeloid leukemia. The genes are TRBV20-1 and TRBJ2-1; 15 bases match TRBD2. The sample was PBMCs from the stem cell graft donor, taken from the stem cell graft. The CDR3: CSRTSGRAGYNEQFF. The CDR3 DNA reads TGCAGCCGGACTAGCGGGAGGGCCGGGTACAATGAGCAGTTCTTC.